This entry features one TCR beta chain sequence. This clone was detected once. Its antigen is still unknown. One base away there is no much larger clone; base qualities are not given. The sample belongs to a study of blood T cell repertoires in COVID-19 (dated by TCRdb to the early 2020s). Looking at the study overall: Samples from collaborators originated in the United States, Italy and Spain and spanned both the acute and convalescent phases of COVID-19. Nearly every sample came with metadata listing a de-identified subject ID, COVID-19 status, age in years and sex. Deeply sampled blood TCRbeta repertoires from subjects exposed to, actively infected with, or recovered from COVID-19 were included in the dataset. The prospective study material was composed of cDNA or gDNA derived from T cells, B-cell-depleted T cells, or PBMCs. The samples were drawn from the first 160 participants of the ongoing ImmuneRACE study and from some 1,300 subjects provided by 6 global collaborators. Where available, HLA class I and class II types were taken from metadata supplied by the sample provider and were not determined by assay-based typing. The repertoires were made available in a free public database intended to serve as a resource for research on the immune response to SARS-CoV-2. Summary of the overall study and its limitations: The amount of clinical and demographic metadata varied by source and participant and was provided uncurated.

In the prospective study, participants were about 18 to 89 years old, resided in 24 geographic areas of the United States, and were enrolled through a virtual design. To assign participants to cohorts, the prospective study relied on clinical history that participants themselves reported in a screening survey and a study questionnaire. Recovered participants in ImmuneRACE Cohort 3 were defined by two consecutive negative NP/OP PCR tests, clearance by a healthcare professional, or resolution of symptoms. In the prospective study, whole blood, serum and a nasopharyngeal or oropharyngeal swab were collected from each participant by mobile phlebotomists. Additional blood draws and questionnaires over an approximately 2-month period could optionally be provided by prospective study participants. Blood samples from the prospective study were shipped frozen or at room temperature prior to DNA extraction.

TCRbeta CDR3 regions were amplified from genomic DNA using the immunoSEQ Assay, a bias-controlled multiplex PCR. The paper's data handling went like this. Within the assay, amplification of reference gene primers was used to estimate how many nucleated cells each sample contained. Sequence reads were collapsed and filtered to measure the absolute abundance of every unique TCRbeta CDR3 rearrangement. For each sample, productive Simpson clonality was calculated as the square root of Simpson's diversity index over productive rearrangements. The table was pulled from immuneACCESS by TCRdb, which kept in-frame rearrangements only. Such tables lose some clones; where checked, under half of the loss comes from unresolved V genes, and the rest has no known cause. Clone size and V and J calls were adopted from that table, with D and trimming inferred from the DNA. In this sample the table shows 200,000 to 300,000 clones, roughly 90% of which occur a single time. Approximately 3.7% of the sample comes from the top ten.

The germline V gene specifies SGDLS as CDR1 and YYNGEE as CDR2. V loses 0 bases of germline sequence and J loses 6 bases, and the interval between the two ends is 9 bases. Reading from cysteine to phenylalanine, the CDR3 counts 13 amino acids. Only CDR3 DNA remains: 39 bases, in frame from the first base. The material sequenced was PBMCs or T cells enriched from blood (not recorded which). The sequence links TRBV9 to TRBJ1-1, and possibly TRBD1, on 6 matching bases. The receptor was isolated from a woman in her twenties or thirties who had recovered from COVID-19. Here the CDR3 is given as CASSVEDSAEAFF. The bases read TGTGCCAGCAGCGTAGAGGACAGCGCTGAAGCTTTCTTT.